The source of this T cell receptor (beta chain) is a study of T cells in Graves' hyperthyroidism and ophthalmopathy. This CDR3 is 14 amino acids long. Germline CDR1 MNHEY, CDR2 SVGAGI. Trimming took off 0 bases at V and 2 bases at J, with 7 bases between the two ends. This clonotype was counted a few times. TCR beta CDR3 region amplification was performed from RNA transcripts. The TCR CDR3 was amplified in a first-round RT-PCR using the HTBI primer set. TCRdb recomputed calls from the multiplex PCR reads with MiXCR, one row per CDR3 protein. The table includes 500,000 to 650,000 distinct CDR3 sequences, 14% detected once.

This chain links TRBV6-5 with TRBJ1-1, with D unclear. This receptor was identified in a woman between 35 and 50 years old with Graves' hyperthyroidism. Material: blood. The CDR3 sequence is CASSYSVENTEAFF. DNA for the CDR3: TGTGCCAGCAGTTACTCGGTGGAAAACACTGAAGCTTTCTTT.